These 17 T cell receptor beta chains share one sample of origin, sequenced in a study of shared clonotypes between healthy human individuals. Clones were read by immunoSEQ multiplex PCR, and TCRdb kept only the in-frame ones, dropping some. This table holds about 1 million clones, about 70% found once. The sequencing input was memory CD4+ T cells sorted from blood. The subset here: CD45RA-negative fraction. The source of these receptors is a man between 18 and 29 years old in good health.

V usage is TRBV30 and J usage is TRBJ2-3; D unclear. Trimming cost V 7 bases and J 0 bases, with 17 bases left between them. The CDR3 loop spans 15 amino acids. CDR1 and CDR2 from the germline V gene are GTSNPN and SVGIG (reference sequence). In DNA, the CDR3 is TGTGCCTTCTTAGACCCAACGTGGAGCACAGATACGCAGTATTTT. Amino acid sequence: CAFLDPTWSTDTQYF. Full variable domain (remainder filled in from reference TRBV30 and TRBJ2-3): SQTIHQWPATLVQPVGSPLSLECTVEGTSNPNLYWYRQAAGRGLQLLFYSVGIGQISSEVPQNLSASRPQDRQFILSSKKLLLSDSGFYLCAFLDPTWSTDTQYFGPGTRLTVL.

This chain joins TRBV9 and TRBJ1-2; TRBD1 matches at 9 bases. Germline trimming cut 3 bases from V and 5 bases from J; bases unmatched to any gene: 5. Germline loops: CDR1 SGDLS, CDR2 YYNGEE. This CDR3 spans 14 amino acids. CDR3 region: CASSARQGGYGYTF. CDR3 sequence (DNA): TGTGCCAGCAGCGCGAGACAGGGGGGATATGGCTACACCTTC.

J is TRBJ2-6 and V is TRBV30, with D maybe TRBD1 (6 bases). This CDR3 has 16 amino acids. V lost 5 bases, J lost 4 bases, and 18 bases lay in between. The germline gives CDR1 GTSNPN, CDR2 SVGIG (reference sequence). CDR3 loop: CAWGKPGHAGANVLTF. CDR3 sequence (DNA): TGTGCCTGGGGAAAACCGGGACACGCGGGGGCCAACGTCCTGACTTTC.

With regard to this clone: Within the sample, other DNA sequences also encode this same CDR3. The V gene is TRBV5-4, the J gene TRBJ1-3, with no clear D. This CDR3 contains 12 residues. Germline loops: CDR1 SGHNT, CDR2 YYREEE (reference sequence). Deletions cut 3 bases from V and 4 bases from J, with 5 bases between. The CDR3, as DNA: TGTGCCAGCAGCTCCGGCGGAAACACCATATATTTT. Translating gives CASSSGGNTIYF.

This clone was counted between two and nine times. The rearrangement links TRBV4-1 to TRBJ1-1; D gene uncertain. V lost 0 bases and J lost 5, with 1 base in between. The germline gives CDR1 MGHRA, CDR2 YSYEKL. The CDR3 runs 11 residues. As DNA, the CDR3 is TGCGCCAGCAGCCAAGAAACTGAAGCTTTCTTT. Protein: CASSQETEAFF.

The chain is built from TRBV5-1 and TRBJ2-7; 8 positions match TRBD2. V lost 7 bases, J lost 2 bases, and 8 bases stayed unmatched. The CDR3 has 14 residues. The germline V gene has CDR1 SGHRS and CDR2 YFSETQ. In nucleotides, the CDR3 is TGCGCCAGCGCGAGTACTAGCGGCCCCTACGAGCAGTACTTC. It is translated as CASASTSGPYEQYF.

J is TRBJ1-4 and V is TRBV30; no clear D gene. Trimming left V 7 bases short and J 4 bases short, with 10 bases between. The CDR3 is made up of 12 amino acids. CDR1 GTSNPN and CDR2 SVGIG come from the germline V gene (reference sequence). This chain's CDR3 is CASQANNEKLFF. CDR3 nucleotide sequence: TGTGCCTCGCAGGCGAATAATGAAAAACTGTTTTTT.

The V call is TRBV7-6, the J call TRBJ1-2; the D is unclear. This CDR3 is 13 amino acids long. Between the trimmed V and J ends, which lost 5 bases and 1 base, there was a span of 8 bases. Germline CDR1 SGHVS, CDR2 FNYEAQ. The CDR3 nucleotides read TGTGCCAGCAGCCAAGGAAGTAACTATGGCTACACCTTC. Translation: CASSQGSNYGYTF. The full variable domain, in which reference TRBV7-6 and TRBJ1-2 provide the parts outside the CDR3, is GAGVSQSPRYKVTKRGQDVALRCDPISGHVSLYWYRQALGQGPEFLTYFNYEAQQDKSGLPNDRFSAERPEGSISTLTIQRTEQRDSAMYRCASSQGSNYGYTFGSGTRLTVV.

CDR3 region: CASSHLGAGYTF. CDR3 nucleotides: TGTGCCAGCAGTCACCTAGGGGCTGGCTACACCTTC. The rearrangement uses TRBV6-6 and TRBJ1-2; D may be TRBD1 (5 bases). Germline V gene data show CDR1 as MNHNY and CDR2 as SVGAGI (reference sequence). The CDR3 runs 12 residues. V was cut by 5 bases and J by 7 bases, with 11 bases left in between.

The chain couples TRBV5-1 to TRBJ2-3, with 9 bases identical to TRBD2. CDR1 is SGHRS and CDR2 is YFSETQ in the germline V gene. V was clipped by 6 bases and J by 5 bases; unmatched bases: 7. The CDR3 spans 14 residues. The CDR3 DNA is TGCGCCAGCACGCCGCTAGCGGGACAAGATACGCAGTATTTT. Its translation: CASTPLAGQDTQYF.

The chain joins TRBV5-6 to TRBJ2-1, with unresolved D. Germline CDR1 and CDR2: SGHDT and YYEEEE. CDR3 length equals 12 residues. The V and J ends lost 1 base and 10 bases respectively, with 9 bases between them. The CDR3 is CASSLPIGEQFF. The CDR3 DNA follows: TGTGCCAGCAGCTTGCCGATTGGGGAGCAGTTCTTC.

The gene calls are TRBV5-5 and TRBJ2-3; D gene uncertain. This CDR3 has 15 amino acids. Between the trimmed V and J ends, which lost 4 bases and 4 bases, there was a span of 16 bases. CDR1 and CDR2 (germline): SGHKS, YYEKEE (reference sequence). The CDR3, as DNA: TGTGCCAGCAGCACCAGATTGGGGTCCGCAGATACGCAGTATTTT. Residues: CASSTRLGSADTQYF.

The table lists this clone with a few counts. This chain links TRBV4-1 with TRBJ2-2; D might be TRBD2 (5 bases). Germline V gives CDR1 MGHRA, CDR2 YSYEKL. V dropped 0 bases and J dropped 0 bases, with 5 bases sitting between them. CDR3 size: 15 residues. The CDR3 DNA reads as TGCGCCAGCAGCCAAGAGGGAGCGAACACCGGGGAGCTGTTTTTT. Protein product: CASSQEGANTGELFF.

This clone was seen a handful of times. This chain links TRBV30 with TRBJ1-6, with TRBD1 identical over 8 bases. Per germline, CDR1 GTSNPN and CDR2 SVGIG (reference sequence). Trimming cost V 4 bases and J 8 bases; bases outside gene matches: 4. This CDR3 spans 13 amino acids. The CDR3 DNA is TGTGCCTGGAAGACAGGGGTTGATTCACCCCTCCACTTT. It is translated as CAWKTGVDSPLHF. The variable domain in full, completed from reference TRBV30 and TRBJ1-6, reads SQTIHQWPATLVQPVGSPLSLECTVEGTSNPNLYWYRQAAGRGLQLLFYSVGIGQISSEVPQNLSASRPQDRQFILSSKKLLLSDSGFYLCAWKTGVDSPLHFGNGTRLTVT.

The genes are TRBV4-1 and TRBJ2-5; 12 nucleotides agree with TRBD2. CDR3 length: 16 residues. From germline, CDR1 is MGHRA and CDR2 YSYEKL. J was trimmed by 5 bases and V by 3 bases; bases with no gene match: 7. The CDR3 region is CASSQHTGTSGETQYF. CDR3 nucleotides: TGCGCCAGCAGCCAGCACACCGGGACTAGCGGGGAGACCCAGTACTTC.

CDR3 region: CSVPGTGPYEQYF. The DNA for the CDR3 is TGCAGCGTGCCCGGGACAGGGCCCTACGAGCAGTACTTC. The V call is TRBV29-1, the J call TRBJ2-5; the match to TRBD1 covers 9 bases. The DNA end favors TRBJ2-7, so the J call may be wrong. CDR3 size: 13 residues. Germline V gene data show CDR1 as SQVTM and CDR2 as ANQGSEA.

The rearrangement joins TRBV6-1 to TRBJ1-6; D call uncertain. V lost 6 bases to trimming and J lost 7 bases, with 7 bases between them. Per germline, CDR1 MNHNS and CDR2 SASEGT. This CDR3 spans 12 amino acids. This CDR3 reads CASSTWNSPLHF. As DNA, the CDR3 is TGTGCCAGCAGCACGTGGAATTCACCCCTCCACTTT.